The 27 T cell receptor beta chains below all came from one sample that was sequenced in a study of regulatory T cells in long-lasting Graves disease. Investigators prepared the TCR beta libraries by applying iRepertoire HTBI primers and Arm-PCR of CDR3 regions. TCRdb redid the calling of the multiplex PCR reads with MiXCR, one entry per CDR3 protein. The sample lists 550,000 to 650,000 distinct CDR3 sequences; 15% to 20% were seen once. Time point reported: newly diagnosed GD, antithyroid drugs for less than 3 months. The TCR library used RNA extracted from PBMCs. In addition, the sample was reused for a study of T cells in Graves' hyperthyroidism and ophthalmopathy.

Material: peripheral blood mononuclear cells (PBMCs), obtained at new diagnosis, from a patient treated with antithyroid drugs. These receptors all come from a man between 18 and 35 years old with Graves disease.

Written as DNA, the CDR3 is TGTGCCTGCCGAAGGACTAGCGGGGACGTCAATGAGCAGTTCTTC. Protein: CACRRTSGDVNEQFF. The chain uses TRBV30 and TRBJ2-1; 12 nucleotides align to TRBD2. V lost 6 bases to trimming and J lost 6 bases; unmatched junction nucleotides: 9. Germline CDR1 and CDR2: GTSNPN and SVGIG (reference sequence). CDR3 length: 15 residues.

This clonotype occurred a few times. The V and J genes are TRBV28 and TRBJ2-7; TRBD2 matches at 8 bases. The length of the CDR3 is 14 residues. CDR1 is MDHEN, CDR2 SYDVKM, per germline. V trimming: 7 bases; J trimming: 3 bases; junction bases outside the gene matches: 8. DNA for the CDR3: TGTGCCAGCATCGGGGGGGTACCTGACTACGAGCAGTACTTC. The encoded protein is CASIGGVPDYEQYF.

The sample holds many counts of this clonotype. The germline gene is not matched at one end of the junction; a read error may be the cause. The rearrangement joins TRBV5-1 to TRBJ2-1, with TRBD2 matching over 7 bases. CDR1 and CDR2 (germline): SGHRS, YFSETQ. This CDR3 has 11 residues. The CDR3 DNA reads TGTGCCAGCAGCCCGGGGGGTGAGCAGTTCTTC. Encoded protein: CASSPGGEQFF.

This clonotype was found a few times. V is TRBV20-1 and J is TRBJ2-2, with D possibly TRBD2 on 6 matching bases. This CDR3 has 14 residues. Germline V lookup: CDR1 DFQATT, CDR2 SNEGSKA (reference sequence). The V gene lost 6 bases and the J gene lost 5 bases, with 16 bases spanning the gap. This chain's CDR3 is CSARNTEGTGELFF. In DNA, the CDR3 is TGCAGTGCCAGGAACACGGAGGGGACCGGGGAGCTGTTTTTT.

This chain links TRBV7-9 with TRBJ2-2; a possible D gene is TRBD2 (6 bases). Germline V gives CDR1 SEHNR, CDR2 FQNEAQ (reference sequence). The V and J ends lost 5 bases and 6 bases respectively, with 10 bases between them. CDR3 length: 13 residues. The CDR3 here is CASSTPGAGELFF. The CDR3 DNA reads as TGTGCCAGCAGCACCCCGGGGGCCGGGGAGCTGTTTTTT.

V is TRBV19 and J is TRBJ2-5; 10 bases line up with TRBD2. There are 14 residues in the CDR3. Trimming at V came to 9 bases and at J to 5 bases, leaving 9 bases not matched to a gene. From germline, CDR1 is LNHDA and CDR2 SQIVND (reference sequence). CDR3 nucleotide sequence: TGTGCCAGCGGACTAGCGGCCCCCGGGGAGACCCAGTACTTC. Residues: CASGLAAPGETQYF.

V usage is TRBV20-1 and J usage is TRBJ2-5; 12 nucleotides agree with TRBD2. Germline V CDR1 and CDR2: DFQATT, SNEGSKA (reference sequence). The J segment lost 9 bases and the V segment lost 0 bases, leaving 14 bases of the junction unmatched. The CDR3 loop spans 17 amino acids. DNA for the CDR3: TGCAGTGCTAGAGATCTCCTAGCGGGAGGGCCAGGGGAGGCCCAGTACTTC. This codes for CSARDLLAGGPGEAQYF.

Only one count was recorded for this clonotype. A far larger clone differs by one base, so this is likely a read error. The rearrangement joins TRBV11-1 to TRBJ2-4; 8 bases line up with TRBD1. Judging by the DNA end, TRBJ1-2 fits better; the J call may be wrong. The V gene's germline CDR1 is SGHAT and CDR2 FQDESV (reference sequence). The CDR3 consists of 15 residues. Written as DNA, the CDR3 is TGTGCCAGCAGCATACTCCTGGACAGGGAAGATGGCTACACCTTC. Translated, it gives CASSILLDREDGYTF.

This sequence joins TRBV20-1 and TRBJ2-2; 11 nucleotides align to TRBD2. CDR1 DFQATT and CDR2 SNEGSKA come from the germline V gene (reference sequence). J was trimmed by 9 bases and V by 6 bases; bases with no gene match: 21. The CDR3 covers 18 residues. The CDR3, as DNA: TGCAGTGCCGAAGCAGGGGAAACTAGCGGGAGTCTTTCCCGGGAGCTGTTTTTT. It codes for CSAEAGETSGSLSRELFF.

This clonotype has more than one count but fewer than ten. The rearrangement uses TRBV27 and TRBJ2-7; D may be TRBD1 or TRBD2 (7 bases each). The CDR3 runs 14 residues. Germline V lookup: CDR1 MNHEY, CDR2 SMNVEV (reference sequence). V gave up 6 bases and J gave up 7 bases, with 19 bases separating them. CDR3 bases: TGTGCCAGCAGCCAAAGGGGGCGCGGGGGTGAGCAGTACTTC. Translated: CASSQRGRGGEQYF.

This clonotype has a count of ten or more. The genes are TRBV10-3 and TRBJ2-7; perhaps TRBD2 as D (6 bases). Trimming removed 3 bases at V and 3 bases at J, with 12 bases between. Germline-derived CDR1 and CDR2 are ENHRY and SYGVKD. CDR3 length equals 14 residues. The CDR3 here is CAISETAGSYEQYF. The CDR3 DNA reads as TGTGCCATCAGTGAAACCGCGGGAAGCTACGAGCAGTACTTC.

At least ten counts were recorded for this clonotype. The CDR3 region has the DNA TGTGCCAGCTCACCACCGGTGGAAGAGACCCAGTACTTC. As protein: CASSPPVEETQYF. V usage is TRBV18 and J usage is TRBJ2-5; D not resolved. CDR3 size: 13 residues. Trimming removed 0 bases from V and 3 bases from J, with 5 bases in between. Germline CDR1 and CDR2: KGHSH and LQKENI.

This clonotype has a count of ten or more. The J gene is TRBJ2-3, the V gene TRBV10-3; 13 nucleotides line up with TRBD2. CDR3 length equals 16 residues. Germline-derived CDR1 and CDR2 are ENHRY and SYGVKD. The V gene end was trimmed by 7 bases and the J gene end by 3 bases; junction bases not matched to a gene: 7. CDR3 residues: CAITGLAGASTDTQYF. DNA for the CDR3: TGTGCCATCACCGGACTAGCGGGAGCCAGTACAGATACGCAGTATTTT.

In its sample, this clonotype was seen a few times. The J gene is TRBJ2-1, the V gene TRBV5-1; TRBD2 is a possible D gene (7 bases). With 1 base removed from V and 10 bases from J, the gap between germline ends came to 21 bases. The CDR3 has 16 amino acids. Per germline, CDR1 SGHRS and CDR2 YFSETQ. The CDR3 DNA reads TGCGCCAGCAGCTTGAATGACCCCGGGGGGCGGATGGAGCAGTTCTTC. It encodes CASSLNDPGGRMEQFF.

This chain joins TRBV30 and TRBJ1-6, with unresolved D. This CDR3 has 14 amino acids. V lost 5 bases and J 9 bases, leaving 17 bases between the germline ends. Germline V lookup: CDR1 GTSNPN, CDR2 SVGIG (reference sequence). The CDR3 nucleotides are TGTGCCTGGGCCCCGGAGGTGTCCAGTTCACCCCTCCACTTT. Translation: CAWAPEVSSSPLHF.

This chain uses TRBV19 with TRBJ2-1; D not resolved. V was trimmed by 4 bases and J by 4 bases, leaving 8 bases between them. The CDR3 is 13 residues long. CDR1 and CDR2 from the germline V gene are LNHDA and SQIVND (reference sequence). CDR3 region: CASSRYLYNEQFF. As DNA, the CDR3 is TGTGCCAGTAGTAGGTACTTGTACAATGAGCAGTTCTTC.

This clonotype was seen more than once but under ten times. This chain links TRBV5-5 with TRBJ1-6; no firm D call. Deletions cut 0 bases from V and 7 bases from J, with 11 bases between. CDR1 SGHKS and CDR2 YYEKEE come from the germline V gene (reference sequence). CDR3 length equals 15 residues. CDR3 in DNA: TGTGCCAGCAGCTTGGAGCTCCCTGGCAATTCACCCCTCCACTTT. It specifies CASSLELPGNSPLHF. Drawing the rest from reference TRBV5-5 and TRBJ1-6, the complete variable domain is DAGVTQSPTHLIKTRGQQVTLRCSPISGHKSVSWYQQVLGQGPQFIFQYYEKEERGRGNFPDRFSARQFPNYSSELNVNALLLGDSALYLCASSLELPGNSPLHFGNGTRLTVT.

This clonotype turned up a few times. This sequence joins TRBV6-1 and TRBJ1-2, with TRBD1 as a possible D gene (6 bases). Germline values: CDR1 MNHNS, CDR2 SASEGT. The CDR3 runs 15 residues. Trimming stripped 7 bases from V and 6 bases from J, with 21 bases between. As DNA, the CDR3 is TGTGCCAGCAAGTGGCCGCCAAAGAGGGGGAATGGCTACACCTTC. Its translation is CASKWPPKRGNGYTF.

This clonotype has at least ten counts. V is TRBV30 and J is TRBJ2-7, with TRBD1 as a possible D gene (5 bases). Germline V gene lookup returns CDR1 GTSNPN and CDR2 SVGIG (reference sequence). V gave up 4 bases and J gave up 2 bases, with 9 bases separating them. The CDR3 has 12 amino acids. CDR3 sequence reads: CAWTRGTYEQYF. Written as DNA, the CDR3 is TGTGCCTGGACTAGGGGCACCTACGAGCAGTACTTC.

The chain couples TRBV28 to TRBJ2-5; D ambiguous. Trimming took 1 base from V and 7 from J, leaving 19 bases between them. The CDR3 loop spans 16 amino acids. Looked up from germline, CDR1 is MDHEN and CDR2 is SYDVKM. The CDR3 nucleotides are TGTGCCAGCAGTTTATTTGGGATGGGGTCGGCAAGGACCCAGTACTTC. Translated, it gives CASSLFGMGSARTQYF. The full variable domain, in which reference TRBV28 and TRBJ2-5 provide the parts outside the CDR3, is DVKVTQSSRYLVKRTGEKVFLECVQDMDHENMFWYRQDPGLGLRLIYFSYDVKMKEKGDIPEGYSVSREKKERFSLILESASTNQTSMYLCASSLFGMGSARTQYFGPGTRLLVL.

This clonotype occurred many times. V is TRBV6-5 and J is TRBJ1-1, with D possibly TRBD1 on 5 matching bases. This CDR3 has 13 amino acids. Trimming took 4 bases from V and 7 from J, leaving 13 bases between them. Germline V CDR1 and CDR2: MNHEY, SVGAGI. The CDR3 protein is CASSFEAGFEAFF. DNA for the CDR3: TGTGCCAGCAGTTTTGAAGCAGGGTTTGAAGCTTTCTTT.

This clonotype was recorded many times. The CDR3 nucleotides read TGTGCCAGCTCCTCCGGAGGGAGGGCCTACGAGCAGTACTTC. Protein: CASSSGGRAYEQYF. The rearrangement uses TRBV7-9 and TRBJ2-7, with 7 bases that match TRBD2. Losses at the gene ends were 8 bases for V and 2 bases for J; bases not matched to a gene: 9. Germline CDR1 is SEHNR and CDR2 is FQNEAQ (reference sequence). The CDR3 has 14 residues. Complete variable domain (other parts from reference TRBV7-9 and TRBJ2-7): DTGVSQNPRHKITKRGQNVTFRCDPISEHNRLYWYRQTLGQGPEFLTYFQNEAQLEKSRLLSDRFSAERPKGSFSTLEIQRTEQGDSAMYLCASSSGGRAYEQYFGPGTRLTVT.

The CDR3 protein is CASSSETGFYNSPLHF. The CDR3 nucleotides are TGTGCCAGCAGCTCCGAGACAGGTTTCTATAATTCACCCCTCCACTTT. The V gene is TRBV6-1, the J gene TRBJ1-6; perhaps TRBD1 as D (6 bases). V lost 6 bases and J lost 3, with 15 bases in between. The germline V gene encodes CDR1 MNHNS and CDR2 SASEGT. The CDR3 length is 16 residues.

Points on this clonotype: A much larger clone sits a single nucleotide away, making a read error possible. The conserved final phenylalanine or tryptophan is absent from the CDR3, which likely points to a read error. CDR3 nucleotide sequence: TGTGCCTTCACCCGGGACAGGGGGACTGAGCAGTTCTAC. Its translation is CAFTRDRGTEQFY. The chain couples TRBV30 to TRBJ2-1; 11 positions agree with TRBD1. V was clipped by 7 bases and J by 9 bases; unmatched bases: 8. This CDR3 spans 13 amino acids. Germline V CDR1 and CDR2: GTSNPN, SVGIG (reference sequence).

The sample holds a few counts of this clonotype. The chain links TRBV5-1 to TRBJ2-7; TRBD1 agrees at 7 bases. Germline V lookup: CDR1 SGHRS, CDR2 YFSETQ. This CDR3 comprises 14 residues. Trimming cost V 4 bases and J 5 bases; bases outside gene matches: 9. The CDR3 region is CASSPDRDSNEQYF. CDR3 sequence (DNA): TGCGCCAGCAGCCCCGACAGGGACAGTAACGAGCAGTACTTC.

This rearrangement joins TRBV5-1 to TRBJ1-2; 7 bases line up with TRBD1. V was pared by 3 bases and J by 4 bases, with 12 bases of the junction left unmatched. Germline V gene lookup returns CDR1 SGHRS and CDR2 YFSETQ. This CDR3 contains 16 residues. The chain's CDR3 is CASSWDARQGGYGYTF. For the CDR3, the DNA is TGCGCCAGCAGCTGGGACGCGAGACAGGGTGGCTATGGCTACACCTTC.

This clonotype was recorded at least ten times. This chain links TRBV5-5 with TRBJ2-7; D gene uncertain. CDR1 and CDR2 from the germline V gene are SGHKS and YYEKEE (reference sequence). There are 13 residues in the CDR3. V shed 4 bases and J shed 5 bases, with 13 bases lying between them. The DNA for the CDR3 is TGTGCCAGCAGCCCGCATGTGTTCCACGAGCAGTACTTC. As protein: CASSPHVFHEQYF. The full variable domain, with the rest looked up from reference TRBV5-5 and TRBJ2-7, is DAGVTQSPTHLIKTRGQQVTLRCSPISGHKSVSWYQQVLGQGPQFIFQYYEKEERGRGNFPDRFSARQFPNYSSELNVNALLLGDSALYLCASSPHVFHEQYFGPGTRLTVT.